This paragraph covers one T cell receptor (beta chain) sequence. Its antigen is not known. The data stem from a study of shared clonotypes between healthy human individuals. Points from the study as a whole: A reduction in generation probabilities was seen for non-shared clonotypes relative to those shared by all four donors.

Germline CDR1 and CDR2: SGHDN and FVKESK. The CDR3 length is 15 residues. Trimming cost V 4 bases and J 5 bases; bases outside gene matches: 4. Profiling relied on immunoSEQ multiplex PCR, and the TCRdb table lists in-frame clones only, not all of them. This sample has about 2,200,000 clones, with about 92% found just once. Naive CD8 cells lacked CD45RO, underwent positive selection for CCR7 and left out terminally differentiated effector memory CD45RA+ cells. None of the donors, who were healthy HIV-negative adults, had recently had acute infections or vaccinations. V gene TRBV14 combines with J gene TRBJ2-1; the match to TRBD2 covers 11 bases. The sample taken for sequencing was naive CD8+ T cells from PBMCs. The receptor's source is a young man in good health. Some clones in this sample may be carry-over from other donors' samples. CDR3 sequence reads: CASSLQTSGDNEQFF. The DNA of the CDR3 is TGTGCCAGCAGCCTTCAGACTAGCGGGGACAATGAGCAGTTCTTC.